The text below deals with one T cell receptor (beta chain). What it binds is unknown. This sample is part of a study of T cell repertoires in cytomegalovirus infection. The CDR3 spans 14 residues. Germline V gene data show CDR1 as LNHDA and CDR2 as SQIVND (reference sequence). V dropped 3 bases and J dropped 0; count of bases not matched to a gene: 2. TCRdb re-analysed the reads in MiXCR, keeping a single row per CDR3 protein. The sample has a few hundred thousand distinct CDR3 sequences; roughly 43% are singletons. The sequences come from cultured PBMCs, collected from culture after CMV antigen stimulation. The TCR originated in a human donor in good health (CMV status not recorded). Some clones in this sample may be carry-over from other donors' samples. The chain links TRBV19 to TRBJ2-7, with 7 bases matching TRBD2. CDR3 sequence: CASSITSDSYEQYF. DNA for the CDR3: TGTGCCAGTAGTATTACTAGCGACTCCTACGAGCAGTACTTC.